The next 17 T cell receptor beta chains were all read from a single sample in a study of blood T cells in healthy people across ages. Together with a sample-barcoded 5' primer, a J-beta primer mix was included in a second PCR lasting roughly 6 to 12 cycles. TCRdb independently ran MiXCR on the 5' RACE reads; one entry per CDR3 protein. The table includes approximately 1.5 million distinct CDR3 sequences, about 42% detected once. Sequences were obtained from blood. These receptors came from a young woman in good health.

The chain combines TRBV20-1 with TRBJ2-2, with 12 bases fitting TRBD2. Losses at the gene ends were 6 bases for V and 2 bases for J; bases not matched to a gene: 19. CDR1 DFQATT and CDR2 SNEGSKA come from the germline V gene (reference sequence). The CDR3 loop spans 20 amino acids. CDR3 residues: CSASGNVGLAGKANTGELFF. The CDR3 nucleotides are TGCAGTGCCAGTGGGAACGTGGGACTAGCGGGCAAAGCAAACACCGGGGAGCTGTTTTTT.

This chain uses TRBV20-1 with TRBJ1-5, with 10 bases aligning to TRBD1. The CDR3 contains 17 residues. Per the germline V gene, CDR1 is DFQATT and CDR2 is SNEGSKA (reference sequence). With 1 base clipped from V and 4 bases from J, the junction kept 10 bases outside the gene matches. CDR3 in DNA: TGCAGTGCTAGAGTTCAAGGGACAGGGGCAAGGAATCAGCCCCAGCATTTT. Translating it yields CSARVQGTGARNQPQHF.

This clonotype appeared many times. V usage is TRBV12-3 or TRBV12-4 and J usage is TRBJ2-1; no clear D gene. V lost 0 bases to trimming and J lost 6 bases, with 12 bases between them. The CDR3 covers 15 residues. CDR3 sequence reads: CASSLALGPSNEQFF. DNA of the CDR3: TGTGCCAGCAGTTTAGCGTTAGGGCCGTCCAATGAGCAGTTCTTC.

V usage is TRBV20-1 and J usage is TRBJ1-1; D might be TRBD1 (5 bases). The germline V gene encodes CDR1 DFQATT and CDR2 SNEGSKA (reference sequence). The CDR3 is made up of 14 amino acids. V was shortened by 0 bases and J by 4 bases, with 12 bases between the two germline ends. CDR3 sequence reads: CSARDGMGTTEAFF. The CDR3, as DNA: TGCAGTGCTAGAGATGGGATGGGGACCACTGAAGCTTTCTTT.

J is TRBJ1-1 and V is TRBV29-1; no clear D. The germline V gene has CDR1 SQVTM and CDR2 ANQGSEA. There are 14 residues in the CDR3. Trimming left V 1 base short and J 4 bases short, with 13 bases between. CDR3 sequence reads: CSVEVRGRSTEAFF. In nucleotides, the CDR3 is TGCAGCGTTGAAGTGAGAGGCAGGAGCACTGAAGCTTTCTTT.

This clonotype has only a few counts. CDR3 protein: CSVETVGSKLLGEQYF. In nucleotides, the CDR3 is TGCAGCGTTGAAACAGTAGGCAGCAAACTCCTAGGCGAGCAGTACTTC. The chain uses TRBV29-1 and TRBJ2-7, with D unresolved. The CDR3 contains 16 residues. V was cut by 2 bases and J by 6 bases, with 23 bases left in between. From germline, CDR1 is SQVTM and CDR2 ANQGSEA.

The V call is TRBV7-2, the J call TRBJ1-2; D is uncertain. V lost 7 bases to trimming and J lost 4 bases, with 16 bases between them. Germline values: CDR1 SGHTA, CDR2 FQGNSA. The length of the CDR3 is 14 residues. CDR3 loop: CASTLVRSFYGYTF. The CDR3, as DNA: TGTGCCAGCACCCTAGTTCGTTCCTTCTATGGCTACACCTTC.

The CDR3 region is CASSYSTGITDTQYF. The CDR3 DNA is TGTGCCAGCAGTTACTCTACCGGGATAACAGATACGCAGTATTTT. The genes are TRBV6-5 and TRBJ2-3; tentatively, D is TRBD2 (5 bases). V lost 0 bases and J lost 3, with 10 bases in between. The germline V gene has CDR1 MNHEY and CDR2 SVGAGI. The CDR3 has 15 amino acids.

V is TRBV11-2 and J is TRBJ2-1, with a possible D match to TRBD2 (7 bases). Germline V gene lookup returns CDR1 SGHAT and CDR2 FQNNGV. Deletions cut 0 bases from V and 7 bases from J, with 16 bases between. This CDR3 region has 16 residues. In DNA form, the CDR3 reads TGTGCCAGCAGCTTAGAGGCGGGGGCCTCTCGTAATGAGCAGTTCTTC. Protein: CASSLEAGASRNEQFF. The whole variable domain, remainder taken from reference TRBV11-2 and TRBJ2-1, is EAGVAQSPRYKIIEKRQSVAFWCNPISGHATLYWYQQILGQGPKLLIQFQNNGVVDDSQLPKDRFSAERLKGVDSTLKIQPAKLEDSAVYLCASSLEAGASRNEQFFGPGTRLTVL.

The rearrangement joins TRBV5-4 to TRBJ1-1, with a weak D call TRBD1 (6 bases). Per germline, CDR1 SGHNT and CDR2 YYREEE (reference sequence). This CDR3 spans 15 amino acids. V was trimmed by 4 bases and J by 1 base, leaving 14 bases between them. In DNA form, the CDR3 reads TGTGCCAGCAGCCCCTGGGGGGGCCCGAACACTGAAGCTTTCTTT. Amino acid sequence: CASSPWGGPNTEAFF.

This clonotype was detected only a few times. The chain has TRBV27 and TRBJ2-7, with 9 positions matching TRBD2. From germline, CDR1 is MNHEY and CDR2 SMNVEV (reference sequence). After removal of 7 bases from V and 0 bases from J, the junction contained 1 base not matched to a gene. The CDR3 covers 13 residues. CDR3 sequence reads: CASKLAGSYEQYF. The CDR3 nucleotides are TGTGCCAGCAAACTAGCGGGCTCCTACGAGCAGTACTTC.

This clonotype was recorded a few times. CDR3 sequence reads: CASSQDLSRTNSPLHF. The CDR3 DNA reads as TGCGCCAGCAGCCAAGATCTCAGCAGGACCAATTCACCCCTCCACTTT. The chain couples TRBV4-3 to TRBJ1-6; D not certain. The CDR3 contains 16 residues. CDR1 is LGHNA and CDR2 is YSLEER in the germline V gene. V was shortened by 0 bases and J by 7 bases, with 13 bases between the two germline ends.

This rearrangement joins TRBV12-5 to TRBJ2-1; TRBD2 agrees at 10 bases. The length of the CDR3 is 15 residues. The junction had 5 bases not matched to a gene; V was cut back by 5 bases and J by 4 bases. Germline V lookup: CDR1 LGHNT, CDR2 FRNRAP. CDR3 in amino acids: CASGTGLAPYNEQFF. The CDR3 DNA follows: TGTGCTAGTGGTACGGGACTAGCGCCTTACAATGAGCAGTTCTTC.

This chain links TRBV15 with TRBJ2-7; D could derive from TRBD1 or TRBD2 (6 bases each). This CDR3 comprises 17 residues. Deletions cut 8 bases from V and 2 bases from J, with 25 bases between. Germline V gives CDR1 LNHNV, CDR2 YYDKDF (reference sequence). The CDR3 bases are TGTGCCACCCACCAAAGGCTACAGGGACTCCAAGCCTACGAGCAGTACTTC. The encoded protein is CATHQRLQGLQAYEQYF. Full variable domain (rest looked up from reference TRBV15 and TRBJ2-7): DAMVIQNPRYQVTQFGKPVTLSCSQTLNHNVMYWYQQKSSQAPKLLFHYYDKDFNNEADTPDNFQSRRPNTSFCFLDIRSPGLGDTAMYLCATHQRLQGLQAYEQYFGPGTRLTVT.

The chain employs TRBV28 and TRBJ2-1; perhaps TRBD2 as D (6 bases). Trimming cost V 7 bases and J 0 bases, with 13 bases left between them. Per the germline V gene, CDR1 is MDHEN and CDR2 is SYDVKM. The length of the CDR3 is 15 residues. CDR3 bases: TGTGCCAGCACCGGGATCGGGAGCTCCTACAATGAGCAGTTCTTC. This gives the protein CASTGIGSSYNEQFF.

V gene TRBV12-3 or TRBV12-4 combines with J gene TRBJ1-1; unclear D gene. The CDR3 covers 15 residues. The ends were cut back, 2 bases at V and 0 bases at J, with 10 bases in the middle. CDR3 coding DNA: TGTGCCAGCAGTTTAAATGCCAGGATGAACACTGAAGCTTTCTTT. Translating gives CASSLNARMNTEAFF.

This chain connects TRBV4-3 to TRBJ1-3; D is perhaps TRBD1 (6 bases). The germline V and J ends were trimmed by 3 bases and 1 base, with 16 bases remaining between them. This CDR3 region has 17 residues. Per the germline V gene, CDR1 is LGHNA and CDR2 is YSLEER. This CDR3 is CASSHLGRGKSGNTIYF. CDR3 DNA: TGCGCCAGCAGCCACTTGGGCAGGGGAAAATCTGGAAACACCATATATTTT.